This entry features one T cell receptor (beta chain) sequence. The sample belongs to a study of a mutant IDH1 vaccine in newly diagnosed glioma. Whole-study context: Most patients had received both radiotherapy and temozolomide, the prior options being radiotherapy, temozolomide, or both.

Trimming removed 1 base at V and 3 bases at J, with 9 bases between. Germline V gene data show CDR1 as LNHNV and CDR2 as YYDKDF (reference sequence). This CDR3 contains 15 residues. Sequencing used immunoSEQ multiplex PCR; TCRdb keeps in-frame clones, though not all of them. The data show about 54,000 clones, 65% to 85% seen once. Sample time point: baseline, week 1 (first vaccination visit). Treatment noted: pre-vaccination baseline after standard-of-care therapy. The TCR was taken from a man between 18 and 29 years old with glioma. This chain joins TRBV15 and TRBJ2-2; D may be TRBD1 (6 bases). Sequences were derived from PBMCs, sampled from a glioma patient treated with radiotherapy, temozolomide or both. The CDR3 region is CATSRGDKDTGELFF. The CDR3 DNA is TGTGCCACCAGCAGAGGGGACAAAGACACCGGGGAGCTGTTTTTT.